The source of this T cell receptor (beta chain) is a study of blood T cell repertoires in COVID-19. Looking at the study overall: The study drew acute and convalescent COVID-19 samples from the United States, Italy and Spain.

TCRdb's table, derived via immunoSEQ multiplex PCR, lists solely in-frame clones and lacks some. The table has around 190,000 clones, 80% to 85% seen once. Germline loops: CDR1 SGHRS, CDR2 YFSETQ. V gave up 4 bases and J gave up 7 bases; unmatched junction bases: 5. CDR3 length: 14 residues. The sample comprised peripheral blood. The TCR was taken from a woman between 65 and 79 years old with COVID-19, enrolled during active disease. The rearrangement joins TRBV5-1 to TRBJ1-1; 12 bases fit TRBD1. The CDR3 here is CASSGGTGGVEAFF. The DNA of the CDR3 is TGCGCCAGCAGCGGAGGGACAGGGGGCGTTGAAGCTTTCTTT.